Listed here are 10 T cell receptor beta chains from one sample, sequenced in a study of T cell changes during pregnancy in multiple sclerosis. The method was immunoSEQ multiplex PCR; TCRdb's version includes in-frame clones alone and lacks a portion of them. The sample holds under 55,000 clones; over 80% are singletons and the top ten take under 0.95%. Sequenced here: CD4+ T cells from peripheral blood mononuclear cells, sampled in the third trimester of pregnancy. The origin of the receptors is a female donor with multiple sclerosis, enrolled in a pregnancy study.

This CDR3 is CASSLEGRANYGYTF. The DNA of the CDR3 is TGTGCCAGCAGTTTAGAGGGAAGAGCTAACTATGGCTACACCTTC. The rearrangement uses TRBV28 and TRBJ1-2; D remains ambiguous. V lost 2 bases and J 0 bases, leaving 10 bases between the germline ends. Germline CDR1 and CDR2: MDHEN and SYDVKM. This CDR3 spans 15 amino acids.

This chain joins TRBV27 and TRBJ1-3; unclear D gene. Per the germline V gene, CDR1 is MNHEY and CDR2 is SMNVEV (reference sequence). This CDR3 is built from 13 residues. Trimming stripped 3 bases from V and 4 bases from J, with 7 bases between. CDR3 sequence: CASSFRRGNTIYF. In DNA, the CDR3 is TGTGCCAGCAGTTTCCGCCGGGGAAACACCATATATTTT.

This chain uses TRBV19 with TRBJ2-3, with TRBD2 as a possible D gene (6 bases). The germline V and J ends were trimmed by 3 bases and 0 bases, with 19 bases remaining between them. Germline CDR1 is LNHDA and CDR2 is SQIVND (reference sequence). The CDR3 covers 18 residues. The CDR3 reads CASSMTGLASTSTDTQYF. CDR3 nucleotides: TGTGCCAGTAGTATGACGGGGCTAGCGAGTACTAGCACAGATACGCAGTATTTT.

This clone has just one count. The rearrangement joins TRBV7-9 to TRBJ1-1; no clear D gene. Germline V gene sequence: CDR1 SEHNR, CDR2 FQNEAQ (reference sequence). V was clipped by 2 bases and J by 3 bases, with 7 bases between them. The CDR3 loop spans 13 amino acids. CDR3 in amino acids: CASSLRPDTEAFF. The CDR3 bases are TGTGCCAGCAGCTTACGCCCGGACACTGAAGCTTTCTTT.

The rearrangement links TRBV4-1 to TRBJ1-2, with D uncertain. Germline CDR1 is MGHRA and CDR2 is YSYEKL. CDR3 length equals 14 residues. Trimming took 2 bases from V and 4 from J, leaving 11 bases between them. CDR3 coding DNA: TGCGCCAGCAGCCAACGGGAGGACGCCTATGGCTACACCTTC. Translating gives CASSQREDAYGYTF.

The chain is built from TRBV7-3 and TRBJ1-2, with a possible D match to TRBD1 (5 bases). Between the trimmed V and J ends, which lost 5 bases and 4 bases, there was a span of 17 bases. The CDR3 consists of 15 residues. Germline V lookup: CDR1 SGHTA, CDR2 FQGTGA. For the CDR3, the DNA is TGTGCCAGCAGCCCCGGACATAACGGGCCCTATGGCTACACCTTC. Its protein product is CASSPGHNGPYGYTF. Full variable domain (outside the CDR3, taken from reference TRBV7-3 and TRBJ1-2): GAGVSQTPSNKVTEKGKYVELRCDPISGHTALYWYRQSLGQGPEFLIYFQGTGAADDSGLPNDRFFAVRPEGSVSTLKIQRTERGDSAVYLCASSPGHNGPYGYTFGSGTRLTVV.

V usage is TRBV9 and J usage is TRBJ1-2; 9 positions agree with TRBD1. Germline-derived CDR1 and CDR2 are SGDLS and YYNGEE. The CDR3 is 14 residues long. Germline trimming cut 0 bases from V and 3 bases from J; bases unmatched to any gene: 0. CDR3 protein: CASSVGTGDYGYTF. As DNA, the CDR3 is TGTGCCAGCAGCGTAGGGACAGGGGACTATGGCTACACCTTC.

The chain carries TRBV19 and TRBJ1-2; tentatively, D is TRBD1 (5 bases). V lost 6 bases and J 3 bases, leaving 14 bases between the germline ends. Germline V lookup: CDR1 LNHDA, CDR2 SQIVND (reference sequence). This CDR3 is 14 amino acids long. The CDR3 region has the DNA TGTGCCAGTAGCGCGGGGGGGACTTACTATGGCTACACCTTC. Translation: CASSAGGTYYGYTF.

V usage is TRBV18 and J usage is TRBJ1-1; D is unclear. Trimming cost V 4 bases and J 1 base, with 13 bases left between them. This CDR3 spans 15 amino acids. Germline loops: CDR1 KGHSH, CDR2 LQKENI. CDR3 DNA sequence: TGTGCCAGCTCACGCGATGCGGAAAAGAACACTGAAGCTTTCTTT. Translation gives CASSRDAEKNTEAFF.

This sequence joins TRBV7-9 and TRBJ2-7; 11 bases line up with TRBD2. Trimming at V came to 3 bases and at J to 5 bases, leaving 0 bases not matched to a gene. In germline, CDR1 is SEHNR, CDR2 FQNEAQ (reference sequence). The CDR3 has 13 amino acids. DNA for the CDR3: TGTGCCAGCAGCTTGACTAGCGGGGACGAGCAGTACTTC. Its translation: CASSLTSGDEQYF.